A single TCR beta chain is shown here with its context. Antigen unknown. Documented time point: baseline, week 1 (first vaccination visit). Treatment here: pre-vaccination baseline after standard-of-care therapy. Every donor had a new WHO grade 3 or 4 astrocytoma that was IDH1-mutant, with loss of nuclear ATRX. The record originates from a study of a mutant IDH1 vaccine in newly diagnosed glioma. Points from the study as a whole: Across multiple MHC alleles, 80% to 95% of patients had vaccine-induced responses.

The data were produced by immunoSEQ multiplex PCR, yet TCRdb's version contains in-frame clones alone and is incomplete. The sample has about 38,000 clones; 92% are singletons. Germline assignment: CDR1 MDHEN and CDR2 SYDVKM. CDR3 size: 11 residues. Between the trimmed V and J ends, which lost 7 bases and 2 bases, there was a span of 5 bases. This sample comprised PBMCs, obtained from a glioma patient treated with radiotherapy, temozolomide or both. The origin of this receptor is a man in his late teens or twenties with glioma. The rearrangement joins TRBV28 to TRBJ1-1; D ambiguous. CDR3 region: CASTLNTEAFF. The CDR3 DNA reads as TGTGCCAGCACCCTTAACACTGAAGCTTTCTTT.